Below are 15 T cell receptor beta chains sequenced from a single sample in a study of molecular identifiers for immune sequencing clone quantification. TCRdb analysed the PCR reads with MiXCR anew, one entry per CDR3 protein. The sample contains about 100,000 distinct CDR3 sequences, 36% of which appear only once. Sequenced: naive CD8+ T cells from blood, with Jurkat cell RNA spiked in. Subset here: FACS-sorted CD8+CD4-CCR7+CD45RA+ naive T cells. These receptors originate from a human donor in good health. Some libraries in this study had Jurkat cell RNA spiked in.

Concerning this clonotype: Just one base apart from a much larger clone, this may be a read error. The V gene is TRBV19, the J gene TRBJ1-1; a possible D gene is TRBD1 (6 bases). The V gene's germline CDR1 is LNHDA and CDR2 SQIVND (reference sequence). This CDR3 region has 13 residues. For the CDR3, the DNA is TGTGCCAGTAAGGGGGGGATGAACACTGACGCTTTCTTT. Its protein product is CASKGGMNTDAFF. The variable domain in full, with the rest retrieved from reference TRBV19 and TRBJ1-1, is DGGITQSPKYLFRKEGQNVTLSCEQNLNHDAMYWYRQDPGQGLRLIYYSQIVNDFQKGDIAEGYSVSREKKESFPLTVTSAQKNPTAFYLCASKGGMNTDAFFGQGTRLTVV.

The gene calls are TRBV20-1 and TRBJ2-7, with D perhaps matching TRBD1 or TRBD2 (5 bases each). With 6 bases removed from V and 4 bases from J, the gap between germline ends came to 16 bases. Germline V lookup: CDR1 DFQATT, CDR2 SNEGSKA (reference sequence). CDR3 length equals 13 residues. DNA of the CDR3: TGCAGTGCCAGTGGGGGATTCTCGTACGAGCAGTACTTC. This gives the protein CSASGGFSYEQYF.

This clonotype was recorded a few times. This chain connects TRBV7-9 to TRBJ2-3, with TRBD2 matching over 14 bases. V lost 3 bases to trimming and J lost 9 bases; unmatched junction nucleotides: 23. The CDR3 is 21 residues long. The V gene's germline CDR1 is SEHNR and CDR2 FQNEAQ (reference sequence). This CDR3 is CASSLPLSGTSGSPPVGTQYF. CDR3 nucleotides: TGTGCCAGCAGCTTGCCATTATCCGGGACTAGCGGGAGCCCCCCGGTCGGGACGCAGTATTTT.

This clonotype appeared a few times. The rearrangement links TRBV7-9 to TRBJ2-1, with TRBD2 identical over 10 bases. The CDR3 has 15 residues. The junction had 6 bases not matched to a gene; V was cut back by 5 bases and J by 5 bases. CDR1 and CDR2 (germline): SEHNR, FQNEAQ (reference sequence). CDR3 DNA sequence: TGTGCCAGCAGCAGTAGCGGGAGGTTCCACAATGAGCAGTTCTTC. This translates into CASSSSGRFHNEQFF.

This chain joins TRBV4-2 and TRBJ2-5, with D unresolved. CDR3 length: 13 residues. CDR1 and CDR2 from the germline V gene are LGHNA and YNFKEQ. V was pared by 3 bases and J by 4 bases, with 9 bases between. CDR3 sequence (DNA): TGTGCCAGCAGCCATACACTCCGAGAGACCCAGTACTTC. Residues: CASSHTLRETQYF.

This clonotype showed up many times. The CDR3 spells CSVEKGTGELFF. The CDR3 DNA reads as TGCAGCGTTGAGAAGGGGACCGGGGAGCTGTTTTTT. This chain links TRBV29-1 with TRBJ2-2; maybe TRBD1 (5 bases). The CDR3 loop spans 12 amino acids. The V end was cut by 3 bases, the J end by 5 bases, with 7 bases between. The germline gives CDR1 SQVTM, CDR2 ANQGSEA.

A word on this clonotype: One end of the junction fails to match germline, which may point to a read error. This chain connects TRBV9 to TRBJ2-7, with TRBD1 as a possible D gene (6 bases). CDR1 SGDLS and CDR2 YYNGEE come from the germline V gene. This CDR3 has 14 residues. The CDR3 protein is CSSSPTGSWYEQYF. CDR3 nucleotides: TGTTCCAGCAGCCCGACAGGATCTTGGTACGAGCAGTACTTC.

The chain couples TRBV4-3 to TRBJ1-1; a weak D match, TRBD1 (5 bases). CDR3 size: 15 residues. CDR1 and CDR2 from the germline V gene are LGHNA and YSLEER. V was pared by 0 bases and J by 3 bases, with 11 bases between. The CDR3 loop reads CASSQDTGADTEAFF. CDR3 DNA sequence: TGCGCCAGCAGCCAAGATACCGGGGCGGACACTGAAGCTTTCTTT.

The rearrangement joins TRBV15 to TRBJ2-4, with D possibly called TRBD1 or TRBD2 (6 bases each). V dropped 1 base and J dropped 3 bases, with 10 bases sitting between them. The germline V gene encodes CDR1 LNHNV and CDR2 YYDKDF (reference sequence). The CDR3 has 15 residues. The CDR3: CATSRVEGGKNIQYF. The CDR3 DNA is TGTGCCACCAGCAGAGTTGAGGGGGGCAAAAACATTCAGTACTTC.

This clonotype has a handful of counts. The CDR3 spells CASSQDSSYNSPLHF. DNA for the CDR3: TGTGCCAGCAGCCAAGATTCGTCCTATAATTCACCCCTCCACTTT. The rearrangement joins TRBV3-1 to TRBJ1-6; no definite D call. Between the trimmed V and J ends, which lost 0 bases and 1 base, there was a span of 4 bases. Germline CDR1 and CDR2: LGHDT and YNNKEL (reference sequence). This CDR3 has 15 amino acids.

This clonotype was detected many times. The chain is built from TRBV20-1 and TRBJ2-7; possibly TRBD2 for D (6 bases). The CDR3 length is 14 residues. CDR1 and CDR2 from the germline V gene are DFQATT and SNEGSKA (reference sequence). V shed 6 bases and J shed 1 base, with 16 bases lying between them. CDR3 coding DNA: TGCAGTGCGATGACCGGAGGGATTTCCTACGAGCAGTACTTC. It yields the protein CSAMTGGISYEQYF.

Worth noting for this clonotype: This clone may be a read error of a much larger clone one base away. This sequence joins TRBV6-6 and TRBJ2-7; D call uncertain. Germline-derived CDR1 and CDR2 are MNHNY and SVGAGI (reference sequence). Trimming removed 5 bases from V and 6 bases from J, with 20 bases in between. The CDR3 covers 15 residues. CDR3 residues: CASSAPTGPLGEQYF. The CDR3 DNA follows: TGTGCCAGCAGTGCCCCAACCGGGCCCCTCGGCGAGCAGTACTTC.

This clonotype was seen a few times. This chain uses TRBV27 with TRBJ2-3; the D is unclear. Germline CDR1 is MNHEY and CDR2 is SMNVEV (reference sequence). This CDR3 has 14 amino acids. Trimming took off 1 base at V and 2 bases at J, with 7 bases between the two ends. The CDR3 region is CASSLWPFTDTQYF. CDR3 in DNA: TGTGCCAGCAGTTTATGGCCATTCACAGATACGCAGTATTTT.

There are a few counts of this clonotype. The CDR3 DNA reads TGTGCCAGCAGCTTGCCTGTGGCGGATACGCAGTATTTT. It yields the protein CASSLPVADTQYF. The chain carries TRBV7-9 and TRBJ2-3; D gene unclear. There are 13 residues in the CDR3. With 3 bases removed from V and 6 bases from J, the gap between germline ends came to 10 bases. CDR1 and CDR2 from the germline V gene are SEHNR and FQNEAQ (reference sequence).

The sample holds many counts of this clonotype. The chain couples TRBV7-6 to TRBJ2-7; no clear D. CDR3 length: 13 amino acids. The V gene lost 2 bases and the J gene lost 1 base, with 6 bases spanning the gap. Germline loops: CDR1 SGHVS, CDR2 FNYEAQ. The CDR3 region has the DNA TGTGCCAGCAGCTTATTAATGTCCTACGAGCAGTACTTC. It specifies CASSLLMSYEQYF.